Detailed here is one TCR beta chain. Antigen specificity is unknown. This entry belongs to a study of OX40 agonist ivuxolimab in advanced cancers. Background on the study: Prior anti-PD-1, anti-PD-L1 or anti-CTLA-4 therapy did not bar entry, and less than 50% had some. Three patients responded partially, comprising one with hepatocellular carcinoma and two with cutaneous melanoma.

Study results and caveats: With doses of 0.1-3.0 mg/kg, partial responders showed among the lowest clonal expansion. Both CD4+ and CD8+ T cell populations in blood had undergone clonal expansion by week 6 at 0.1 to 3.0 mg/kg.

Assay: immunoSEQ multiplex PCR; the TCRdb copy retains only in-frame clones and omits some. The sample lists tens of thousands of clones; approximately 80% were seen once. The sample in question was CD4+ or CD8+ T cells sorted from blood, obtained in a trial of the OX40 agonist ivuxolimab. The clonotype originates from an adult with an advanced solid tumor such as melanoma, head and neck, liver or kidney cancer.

As DNA, the CDR3 is TGTGCCTCCTGGACAGGGGAAAACACTGAAGCTTTCTTT. Its translation: CASWTGENTEAFF. The chain recombines TRBV10-3 with TRBJ1-1; 9 bases line up with TRBD1. Trimming at V came to 11 bases and at J to 2 bases, leaving 6 bases not matched to a gene. CDR1 ENHRY and CDR2 SYGVKD come from the germline V gene. The CDR3 loop spans 13 amino acids.